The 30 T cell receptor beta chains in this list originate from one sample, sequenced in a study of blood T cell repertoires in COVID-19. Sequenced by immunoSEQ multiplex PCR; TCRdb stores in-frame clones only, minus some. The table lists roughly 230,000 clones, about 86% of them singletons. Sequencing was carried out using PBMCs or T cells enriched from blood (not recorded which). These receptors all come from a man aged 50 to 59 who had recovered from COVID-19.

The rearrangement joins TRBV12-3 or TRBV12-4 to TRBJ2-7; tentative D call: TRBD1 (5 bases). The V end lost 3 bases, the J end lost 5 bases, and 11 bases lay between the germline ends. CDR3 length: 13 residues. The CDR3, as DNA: TGTGCCAGCAGTTTGCGCAGGGTCCACGAGCAGTACTTC. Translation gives CASSLRRVHEQYF.

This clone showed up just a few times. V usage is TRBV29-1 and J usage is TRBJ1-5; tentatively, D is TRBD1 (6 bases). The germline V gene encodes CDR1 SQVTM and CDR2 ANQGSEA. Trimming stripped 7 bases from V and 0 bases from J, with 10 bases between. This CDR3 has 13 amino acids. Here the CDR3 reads CSARGASNQPQHF. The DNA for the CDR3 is TGCAGCGCCCGGGGGGCTAGCAATCAGCCCCAGCATTTT. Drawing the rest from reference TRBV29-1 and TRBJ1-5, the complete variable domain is SAVISQKPSRDICQRGTSLTIQCQVDSQVTMMFWYRQQPGQSLTLIATANQGSEATYESGFVIDKFPISRPNLTFSTLTVSNMSPEDSSIYLCSARGASNQPQHFGDGTRLSIL.

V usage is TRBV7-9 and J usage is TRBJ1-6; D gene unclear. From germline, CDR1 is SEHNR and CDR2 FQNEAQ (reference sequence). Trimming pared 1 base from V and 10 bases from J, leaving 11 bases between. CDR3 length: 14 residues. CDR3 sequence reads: CASSLGGGRSPLHF. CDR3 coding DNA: TGTGCCAGCAGCTTAGGAGGAGGGCGATCACCCCTCCACTTT.

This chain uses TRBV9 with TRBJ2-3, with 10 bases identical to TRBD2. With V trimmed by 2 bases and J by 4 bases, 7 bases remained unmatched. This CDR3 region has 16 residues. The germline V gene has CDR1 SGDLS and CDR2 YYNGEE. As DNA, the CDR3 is TGTGCCAGCAGCGTGAGTAGCGGGGGGAAGGCAGATACGCAGTATTTT. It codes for CASSVSSGGKADTQYF.

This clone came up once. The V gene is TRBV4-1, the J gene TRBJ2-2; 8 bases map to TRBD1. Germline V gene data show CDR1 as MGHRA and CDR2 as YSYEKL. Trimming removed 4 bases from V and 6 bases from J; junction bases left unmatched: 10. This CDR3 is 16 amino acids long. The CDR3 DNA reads TGCGCCAGCAGCCCGCGGACAGGGTTGATGCCCGGGGAGCTGTTTTTT. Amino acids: CASSPRTGLMPGELFF.

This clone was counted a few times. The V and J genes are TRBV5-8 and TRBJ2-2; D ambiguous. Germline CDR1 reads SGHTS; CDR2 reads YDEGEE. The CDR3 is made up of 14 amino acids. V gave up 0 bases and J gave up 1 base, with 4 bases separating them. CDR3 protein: CASSLAQNTGELFF. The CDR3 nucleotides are TGTGCCAGCAGCTTGGCCCAGAACACCGGGGAGCTGTTTTTT.

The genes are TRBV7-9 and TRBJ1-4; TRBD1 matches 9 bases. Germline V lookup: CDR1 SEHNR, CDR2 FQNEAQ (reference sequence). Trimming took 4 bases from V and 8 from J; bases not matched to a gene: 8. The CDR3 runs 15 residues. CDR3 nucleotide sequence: TGTGCCAGCAGCTCGGGGGGGACAGGGAACGAAAAACTGTTTTTT. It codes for CASSSGGTGNEKLFF. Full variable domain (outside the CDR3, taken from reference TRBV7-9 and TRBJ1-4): DTGVSQNPRHKITKRGQNVTFRCDPISEHNRLYWYRQTLGQGPEFLTYFQNEAQLEKSRLLSDRFSAERPKGSFSTLEIQRTEQGDSAMYLCASSSGGTGNEKLFFGSGTQLSVL.

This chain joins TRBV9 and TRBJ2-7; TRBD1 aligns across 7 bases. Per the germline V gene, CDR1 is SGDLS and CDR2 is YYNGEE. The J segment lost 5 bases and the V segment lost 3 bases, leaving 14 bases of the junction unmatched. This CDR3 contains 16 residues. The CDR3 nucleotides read TGTGCCAGCAGCGCGGTTCGGGACAGCCATGTGGACGAGCAGTACTTC. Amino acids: CASSAVRDSHVDEQYF.

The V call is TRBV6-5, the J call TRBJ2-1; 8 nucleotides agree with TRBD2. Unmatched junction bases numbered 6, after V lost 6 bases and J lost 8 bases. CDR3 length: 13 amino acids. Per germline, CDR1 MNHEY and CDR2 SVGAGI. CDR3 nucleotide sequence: TGTGCCAGCAGCCTCACGCGGGGGGATGAGCAGTTCTTC. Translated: CASSLTRGDEQFF.

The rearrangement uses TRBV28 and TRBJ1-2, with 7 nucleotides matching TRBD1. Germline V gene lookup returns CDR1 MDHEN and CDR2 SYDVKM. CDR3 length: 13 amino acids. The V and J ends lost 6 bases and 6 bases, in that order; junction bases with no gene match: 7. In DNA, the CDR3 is TGTGCCAGCAGCCTAGGACAGGTTAATGGCTACACCTTC. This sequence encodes CASSLGQVNGYTF.

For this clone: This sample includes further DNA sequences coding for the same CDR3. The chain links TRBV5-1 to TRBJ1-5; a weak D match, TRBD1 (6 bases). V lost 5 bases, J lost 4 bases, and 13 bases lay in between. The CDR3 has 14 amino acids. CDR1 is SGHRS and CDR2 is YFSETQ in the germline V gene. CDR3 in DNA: TGCGCCAGCAGTCCCGGGACACCTAATCAGCCCCAGCATTTT. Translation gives CASSPGTPNQPQHF.

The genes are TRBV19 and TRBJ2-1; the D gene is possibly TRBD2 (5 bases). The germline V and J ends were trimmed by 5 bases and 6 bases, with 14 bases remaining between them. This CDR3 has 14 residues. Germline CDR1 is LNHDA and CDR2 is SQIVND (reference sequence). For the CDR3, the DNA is TGTGCCAGTAGTCCCTTCGACGGGGTCAATGAGCAGTTCTTC. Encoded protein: CASSPFDGVNEQFF.

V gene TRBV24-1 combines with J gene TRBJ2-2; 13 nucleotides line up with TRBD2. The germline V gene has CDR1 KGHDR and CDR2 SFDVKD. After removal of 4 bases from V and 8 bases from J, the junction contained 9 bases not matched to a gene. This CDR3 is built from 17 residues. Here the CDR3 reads CATSDTGLAGLSGELFF. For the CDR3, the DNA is TGTGCCACCAGTGACACGGGACTAGCGGGACTCTCAGGGGAGCTGTTTTTT.

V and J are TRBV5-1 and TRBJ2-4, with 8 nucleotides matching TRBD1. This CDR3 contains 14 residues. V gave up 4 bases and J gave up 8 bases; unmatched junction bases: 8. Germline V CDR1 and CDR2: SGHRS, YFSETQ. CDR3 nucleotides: TGCGCCAGCAGCCCCGGACAGGGCGGGCACATTCAGTACTTC. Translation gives CASSPGQGGHIQYF.

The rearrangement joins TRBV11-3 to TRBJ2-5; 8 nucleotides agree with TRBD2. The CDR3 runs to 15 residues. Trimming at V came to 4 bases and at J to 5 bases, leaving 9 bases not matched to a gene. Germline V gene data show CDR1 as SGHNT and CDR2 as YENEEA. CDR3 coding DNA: TGTGCCAGCAGCTCAGCGGGAGCGCGTGCGGAGACCCAGTACTTC. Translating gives CASSSAGARAETQYF.

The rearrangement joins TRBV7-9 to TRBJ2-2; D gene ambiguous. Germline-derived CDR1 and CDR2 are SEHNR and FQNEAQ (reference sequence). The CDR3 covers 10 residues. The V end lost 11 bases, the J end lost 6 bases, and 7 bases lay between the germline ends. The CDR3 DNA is TGTGCCGATAGCCCCGGGGAGCTGTTTTTT. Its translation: CADSPGELFF.

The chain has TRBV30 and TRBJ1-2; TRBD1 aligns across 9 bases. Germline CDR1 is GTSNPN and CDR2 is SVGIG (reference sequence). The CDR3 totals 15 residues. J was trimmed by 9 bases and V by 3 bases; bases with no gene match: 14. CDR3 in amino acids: CAWSPLSGQGPSYTF. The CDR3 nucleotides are TGTGCCTGGAGCCCCCTCTCGGGACAGGGTCCTAGCTACACCTTC.

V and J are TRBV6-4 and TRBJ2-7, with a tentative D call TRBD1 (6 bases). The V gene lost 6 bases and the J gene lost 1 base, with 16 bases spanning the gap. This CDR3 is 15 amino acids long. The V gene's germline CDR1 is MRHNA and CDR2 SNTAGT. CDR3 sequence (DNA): TGTGCCAGCAGGGATGGGGGCCTCGGGTCCTACGAGCAGTACTTC. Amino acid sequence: CASRDGGLGSYEQYF.

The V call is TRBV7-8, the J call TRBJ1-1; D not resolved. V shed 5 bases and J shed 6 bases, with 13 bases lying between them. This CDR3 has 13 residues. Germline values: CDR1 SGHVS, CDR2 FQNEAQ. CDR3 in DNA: TGTGCCAGCAGCGCGACCCCAGGATCTGAAGCTTTCTTT. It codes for CASSATPGSEAFF.

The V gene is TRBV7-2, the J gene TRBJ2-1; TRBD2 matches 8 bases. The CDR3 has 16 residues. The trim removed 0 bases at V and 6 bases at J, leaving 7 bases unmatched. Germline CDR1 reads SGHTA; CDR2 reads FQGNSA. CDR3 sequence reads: CASSLAGLALGNEQFF. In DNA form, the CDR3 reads TGTGCCAGCAGCTTAGCCGGACTAGCTTTAGGCAATGAGCAGTTCTTC.

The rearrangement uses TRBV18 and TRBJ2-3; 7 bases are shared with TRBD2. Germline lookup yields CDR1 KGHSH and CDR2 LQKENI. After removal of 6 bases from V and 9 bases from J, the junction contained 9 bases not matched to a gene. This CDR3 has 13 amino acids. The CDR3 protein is CASSLQAGETQYF. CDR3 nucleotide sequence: TGTGCCAGCTCGCTTCAGGCGGGGGAAACGCAGTATTTT. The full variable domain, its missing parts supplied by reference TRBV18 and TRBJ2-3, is NAGVMQNPRHLVRRRGQEARLRCSPMKGHSHVYWYRQLPEEGLKFMVYLQKENIIDESGMPKERFSAEFPKEGPSILRIQQVVRGDSAAYFCASSLQAGETQYFGPGTRLTVL.

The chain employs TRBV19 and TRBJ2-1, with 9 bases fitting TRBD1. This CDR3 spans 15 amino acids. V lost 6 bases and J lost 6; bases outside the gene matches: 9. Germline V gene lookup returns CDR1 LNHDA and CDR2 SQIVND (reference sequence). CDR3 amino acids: CASRLGDRAGNEQFF. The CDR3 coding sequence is TGTGCCAGTAGATTAGGGGACAGGGCAGGCAATGAGCAGTTCTTC.

DNA for the CDR3: TGTGCCAGCAGCCAAGAATTGAGACTAGCGGGAGTAAGGGCCGGGGAGCTGTTTTTT. It encodes CASSQELRLAGVRAGELFF. This chain links TRBV3-1 (or the pseudogene TRBV3-2) with TRBJ2-2; 12 nucleotides agree with TRBD2. Germline CDR1 LGHDT, CDR2 YNNKEL (reference sequence). The CDR3 contains 19 residues. V dropped 0 bases and J dropped 6; count of bases not matched to a gene: 11.

This CDR3 is CASSLRARNTEAFF. CDR3 bases: TGTGCCAGCAGCTTGCGGGCTCGGAACACTGAAGCTTTCTTT. The chain uses TRBV11-1 and TRBJ1-1; the D is unclear. This CDR3 spans 14 amino acids. With 3 bases removed from V and 1 base from J, the gap between germline ends came to 9 bases. The germline V gene has CDR1 SGHAT and CDR2 FQDESV (reference sequence). The variable domain in full, completed from reference TRBV11-1 and TRBJ1-1, reads EAEVAQSPRYKITEKSQAVAFWCDPISGHATLYWYRQILGQGPELLVQFQDESVVDDSQLPKDRFSAERLKGVDSTLKIQPAELGDSAMYLCASSLRARNTEAFFGQGTRLTVV.

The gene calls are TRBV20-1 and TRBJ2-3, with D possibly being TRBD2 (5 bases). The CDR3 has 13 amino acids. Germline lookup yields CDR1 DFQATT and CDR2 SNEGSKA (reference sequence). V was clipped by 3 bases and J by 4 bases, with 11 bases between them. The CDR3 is CSASAGDADTQYF. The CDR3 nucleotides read TGCAGTGCTAGTGCCGGGGATGCAGATACGCAGTATTTT.

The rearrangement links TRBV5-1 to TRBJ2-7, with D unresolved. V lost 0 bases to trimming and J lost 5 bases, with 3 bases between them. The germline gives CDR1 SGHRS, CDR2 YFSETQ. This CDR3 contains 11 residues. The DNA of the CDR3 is TGCGCCAGCAGCTTGGTAAACGAGCAGTACTTC. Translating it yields CASSLVNEQYF.

Written as DNA, the CDR3 is TGCGCCAGCAGTCACACCCCTACAGGGGACGTCTATGGCTACACCTTC. Translating gives CASSHTPTGDVYGYTF. J is TRBJ1-2 and V is TRBV23-1; the match to TRBD1 covers 7 bases. TRBV23-1 is recorded as an ORF, its role being uncertain. The CDR3 is 16 amino acids. V lost 3 bases to trimming and J lost 4 bases; unmatched junction nucleotides: 11.

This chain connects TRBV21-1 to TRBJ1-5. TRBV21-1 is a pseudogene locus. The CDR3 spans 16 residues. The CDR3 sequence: CASSKGPDWGDQPQHF. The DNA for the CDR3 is TGTGCCAGCAGCAAAGGGCCAGACTGGGGGGACCAGCCCCAGCATTTT.

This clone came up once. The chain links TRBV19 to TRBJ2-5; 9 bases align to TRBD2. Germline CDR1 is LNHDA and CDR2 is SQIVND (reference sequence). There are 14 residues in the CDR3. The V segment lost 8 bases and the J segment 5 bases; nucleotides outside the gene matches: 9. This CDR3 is CASPPGREGETQYF. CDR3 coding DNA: TGTGCCAGTCCCCCCGGGCGGGAGGGGGAGACCCAGTACTTC.

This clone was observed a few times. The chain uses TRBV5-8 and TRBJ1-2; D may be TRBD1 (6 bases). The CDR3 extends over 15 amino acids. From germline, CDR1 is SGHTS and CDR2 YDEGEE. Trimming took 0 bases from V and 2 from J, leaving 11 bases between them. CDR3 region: CASSLGLTGNYGYTF. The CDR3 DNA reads TGTGCCAGCAGCTTGGGGCTTACAGGGAACTATGGCTACACCTTC.